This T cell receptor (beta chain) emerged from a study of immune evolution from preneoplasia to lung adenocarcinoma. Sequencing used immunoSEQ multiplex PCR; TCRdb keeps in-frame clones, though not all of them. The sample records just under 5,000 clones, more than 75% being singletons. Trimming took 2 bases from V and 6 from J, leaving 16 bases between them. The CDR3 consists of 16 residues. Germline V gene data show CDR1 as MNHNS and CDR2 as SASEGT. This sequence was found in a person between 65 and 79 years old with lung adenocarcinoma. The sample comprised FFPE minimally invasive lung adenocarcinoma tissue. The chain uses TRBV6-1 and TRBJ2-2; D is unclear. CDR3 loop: CASSEKPYPAPGELFF. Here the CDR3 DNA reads TGTGCCAGCAGTGAAAAACCGTACCCCGCACCCGGGGAGCTGTTTTTT.